A selection of T cell receptor beta chains follows, all from one sample in a study of T cells expressing NK-cell markers. TCRdb re-called the 5' RACE reads, yielding one record per CDR3 amino acid sequence without DNA. In total, the table holds about 260,000 distinct CDR3 sequences. Sequencing was performed on blood T cells: a sorted CD56 or NKG2C T cell subset, CD4+ or CD8+ T cells, or bulk PBMC T cells (not recorded which). The receptor source for this set is a woman between 18 and 75 years old in good health. Each CDR3 is given with its conserved first and last residue. Fields, in order: J gene, V gene, CDR3 protein.

>TRBJ2-5|TRBV20-1
CSARDDRVPQETQYF
>TRBJ2-6|TRBV25-1
CASSVTGPGANVLTF
>TRBJ2-2|TRBV12-3/TRBV12-4
CASSRRFGATSGLNTGELFF
>TRBJ2-1|TRBV20-1
CSASSRWGSASSNNEQFF
>TRBJ2-1|TRBV28
CASSLSLAGGYNEQFF
>TRBJ2-3|TRBV7-2
CASGTTSGYTDTQYF
>TRBJ2-1|TRBV20-1
CSAVQGSSYNEQFF
>TRBJ1-4|TRBV10-2
CASSGQGREYATNEKLFF
>TRBJ2-1|TRBV7-2
CASSLAKDAGIQQFF
>TRBJ2-3|TRBV12-3/TRBV12-4
CASSLGQTNTDTQYF
>TRBJ2-2|TRBV20-1
CSAMGQGSTGELFF
>TRBJ1-5|TRBV12-3/TRBV12-4
CASSSDIRSGQPQHF
>TRBJ1-2|TRBV3-1
CASSQQTGGSYGYTF
>TRBJ2-3|TRBV4-3
CASSHGRVDTQYF
>TRBJ1-2|TRBV7-9
CASSLAGRVIDGYTF
>TRBJ1-4|TRBV7-2
CASSLGRNNEKLFF
>TRBJ1-3|TRBV6-2/TRBV6-3
CASSYSGRGNTIYF
>TRBJ2-3|TRBV20-1
CSALRADTQYF
>TRBJ2-4|TRBV28
CASTAPEAKNIQYF
>TRBJ2-1|TRBV7-7
CATVRLAGNEQFF
>TRBJ2-1|TRBV7-2
CASSFSRDYNEQFF
>TRBJ2-1|TRBV9
CASSVERGYNEQFF
>TRBJ1-2|TRBV10-3
CAISQGTEPSLRYGYTF
>TRBJ2-1|TRBV28
CASSFRRSGGWQFF
>TRBJ1-2|TRBV5-5
CASSLDTLGVYGYTF
>TRBJ1-5|TRBV7-9
CASSRDRGPQPQHF
>TRBJ2-3|TRBV7-2
CASSPLAGTTDTQYF
>TRBJ1-3|TRBV11-1
CASSSSWDSGNTIYF
>TRBJ2-1|TRBV6-1
CASSELYNEQFF
>TRBJ1-4|TRBV5-1
CASSVGGSEEKLFF
>TRBJ2-1|TRBV20-1
CSARVSPSSYNEQFF
>TRBJ2-6|TRBV18
CASKTGTGANVLTF
>TRBJ2-5|TRBV5-1
CASSLAGVPQETQYF
>TRBJ2-2|TRBV20-1
CSASGGLNTGELFF
>TRBJ2-3|TRBV7-3
CASSQDRATDTQYF
>TRBJ2-3|TRBV6-2/TRBV6-3
CASSFRTPSTDTQYF
>TRBJ1-6|TRBV18
CASSPIQGDSPLHF
>TRBJ2-5|TRBV20-1
CSAFSPLSETQYF
>TRBJ1-5|TRBV29-1
CSVGGLDRGQPQHF
>TRBJ2-5|TRBV6-5
CASSYDRGSYGTQYF
>TRBJ2-1|TRBV12-3/TRBV12-4
CASSLSAYNEQFF
>TRBJ1-5|TRBV18
CASSQETHSNQPQHF
>TRBJ1-6|TRBV6-5
CASSYMGQRAPLHF
>TRBJ2-2|TRBV7-2
CASSLAGKGTGELFF
>TRBJ2-3|TRBV9
CASSVGTSGYTDTQYF
>TRBJ1-2|TRBV29-1
CSVVVGQGPPYGYTF
>TRBJ2-7|TRBV27
CASSPYRDRGGEQYF
>TRBJ2-1|TRBV5-6
CASSFGQGRDEQFF
>TRBJ2-3|TRBV7-2
CASSRVGGVTDTQYF
>TRBJ2-1|TRBV30
CAWGTVDRWEQFF
>TRBJ2-2|TRBV6-5
CASSSKWDAGELFF
>TRBJ2-7|TRBV25-1
CASRRGGFYEQYF